The source of this T cell receptor beta chain is a study of T-cell memory formation after mild COVID-19. Study at large: Each donor largely had its own TCR clusters.

TCRdb re-called the 5' RACE reads with MiXCR, one entry per CDR3 protein. The sample records around 300,000 distinct CDR3 sequences, approximately 14% being singletons. With V trimmed by 1 base and J by 2 bases, 7 bases remained unmatched. Looked up from germline, CDR1 is MGHRA and CDR2 is YSYEKL. This CDR3 spans 17 amino acids. Notes on this clonotype: The antigen is undetermined.

General study results and limits: Confirmation of SARS-CoV-2 specificity was lacking for second-wave clones peaking day 37.

The sample consisted of PBMCs or a T cell subset sorted from them (not recorded which). This clonotype was obtained from a man aged 18 to 29 who had mild COVID-19 (a few samples of this study predate the infection). Cell type and time point are not known. The chain uses TRBV4-1 and TRBJ2-4; 8 bases map to TRBD2. The CDR3 here is CASSQGHSGDTKNIQYF. Written as DNA, the CDR3 is TGCGCCAGCAGCCAAGGTCATAGCGGGGATACCAAAAACATTCAGTACTTC.